Listed here are 27 T cell receptor beta chains from one sample, sequenced in a study of CD8 T cells in Susac syndrome. RNA in amounts of roughly 0.5 to 1 ug was reverse transcribed with random hexamers. TCRdb re-derived calls from the immunoSEQ multiplex PCR reads in MiXCR, one entry per CDR3 protein. The top ten hold approximately 0.09% of the sample, which has just under 150,000 distinct CDR3 sequences, approximately 93% seen once. Sequencing used CD4+ T cells from PBMCs. These receptors were collected from a human donor in good health.

V and J are TRBV4-2 and TRBJ1-1, with D unresolved. Trimming removed 1 base from V and 6 bases from J, with 9 bases in between. Per germline, CDR1 LGHNA and CDR2 YNFKEQ. This CDR3 is built from 13 residues. In nucleotides, the CDR3 is TGTGCCAGCAGCCAAGGACGTCTCCCTGAAGCTTTCTTT. Amino acid sequence: CASSQGRLPEAFF.

This rearrangement joins TRBV7-9 to TRBJ1-5, with D possibly TRBD1 on 6 matching bases. Germline V lookup: CDR1 SEHNR, CDR2 FQNEAQ (reference sequence). The CDR3 extends over 13 amino acids. V was trimmed by 2 bases and J by 7 bases, leaving 9 bases between them. The CDR3 region is CASSLLGGQPQHF. The DNA for the CDR3 is TGTGCCAGCAGCTTACTAGGGGGGCAGCCCCAGCATTTT.

This clonotype was recorded only once. The chain recombines TRBV27 with TRBJ1-5; D remains ambiguous. Germline V gene lookup returns CDR1 MNHEY and CDR2 SMNVEV (reference sequence). Trimming stripped 5 bases from V and 4 bases from J, with 12 bases between. The CDR3 consists of 14 residues. The CDR3 DNA reads as TGTGCCAGCAGTAGGGTTTCTGGGAATCAGCCCCAGCATTTT. Protein sequence: CASSRVSGNQPQHF.

This sequence joins TRBV11-2 and TRBJ2-1; D perhaps matches TRBD2 (6 bases). V lost 5 bases to trimming and J lost 7 bases, with 21 bases between them. Germline V gene data show CDR1 as SGHAT and CDR2 as FQNNGV. This CDR3 spans 16 amino acids. CDR3 loop: CASSTLSGGVSNEQFF. The CDR3 DNA sequence: TGTGCCAGCAGCACCCTCTCTGGCGGGGTGTCGAATGAGCAGTTCTTC.

The CDR3 DNA reads TGTGCCAGCAGTTTAGCGGGACAGTGGGATCAGCCCCAGCATTTT. Translation gives CASSLAGQWDQPQHF. The rearrangement links TRBV12-3 or TRBV12-4 to TRBJ1-5; 7 nucleotides agree with TRBD1. CDR3 length: 15 residues. J lost 5 bases, V lost 0 bases, and 4 bases had no gene match.

The chain has TRBV12-3 or TRBV12-4 and TRBJ1-2; D unclear. CDR3 length: 13 residues. Trimming took off 0 bases at V and 7 bases at J, with 9 bases between the two ends. CDR3 sequence (DNA): TGTGCCAGCAGTTTAGCGCCGGGATTTGGCTACACCTTC. Translation gives CASSLAPGFGYTF.

Regarding this clonotype: One junction end disagrees with the germline gene, perhaps due to a read error. The rearrangement joins TRBV12-3 or TRBV12-4 to TRBJ1-1; no clear D. CDR3 length: 14 residues. CDR3 protein: CASSPDGPNTEAFF. DNA of the CDR3: TGTGCCAGCAGCCCGGACGGGCCCAACACTGAAGCCTTCTTT.

The chain joins TRBV2 to TRBJ2-1, with 9 bases aligning to TRBD2. V dropped 5 bases and J dropped 5; count of bases not matched to a gene: 7. The germline V gene has CDR1 SNHLY and CDR2 FYNNEI. The CDR3 has 15 residues. CDR3 sequence reads: CASSFGLASNNEQFF. The CDR3, as DNA: TGTGCCAGCAGTTTCGGACTAGCGTCAAACAATGAGCAGTTCTTC.

This chain connects TRBV20-1 to TRBJ2-5; 8 positions match TRBD2. V dropped 3 bases and J dropped 0; count of bases not matched to a gene: 18. Per the germline V gene, CDR1 is DFQATT and CDR2 is SNEGSKA (reference sequence). The CDR3 consists of 19 residues. The CDR3: CSASGAEPAGVANQETQYF. The CDR3, as DNA: TGCAGTGCTAGCGGTGCGGAACCAGCGGGAGTGGCAAACCAAGAGACCCAGTACTTC.

The chain carries TRBV4-1 and TRBJ2-2, with D possibly being TRBD2 (7 bases). Germline V CDR1 and CDR2: MGHRA, YSYEKL. This CDR3 has 17 amino acids. Trimming removed 3 bases at V and 3 bases at J, with 17 bases between. DNA for the CDR3: TGCGCCAGCAGCCAGGGGGCCCTAGCGGTAGACACCGGGGAGCTGTTTTTT. It codes for CASSQGALAVDTGELFF.

The chain joins TRBV20-1 to TRBJ2-7; D may be TRBD2 (6 bases). Trimming took 1 base from V and 7 from J, leaving 14 bases between them. The length of the CDR3 is 13 residues. The germline V gene has CDR1 DFQATT and CDR2 SNEGSKA (reference sequence). DNA for the CDR3: TGCAGTGCTAGAGGGAAGTCCGGGGGAGAGCAGTACTTC. It codes for CSARGKSGGEQYF.

J is TRBJ2-6 and V is TRBV4-2; D remains unclear. The V end lost 7 bases, the J end lost 2 bases, and 9 bases lay between the germline ends. This CDR3 is built from 14 residues. The germline gives CDR1 LGHNA, CDR2 YNFKEQ. The chain's CDR3 is CASIDLAGANVLTF. For the CDR3, the DNA is TGTGCCAGCATCGACTTAGCTGGGGCCAACGTCCTGACTTTC.

The chain couples TRBV12-3 or TRBV12-4 to TRBJ2-7; 9 bases fit TRBD2. This CDR3 comprises 14 residues. V lost 5 bases to trimming and J lost 5 bases; unmatched junction nucleotides: 7. The CDR3 region has the DNA TGTGCCAGCAGTCGAGGACTAGCGCATAACGAGCAGTACTTC. Its translation: CASSRGLAHNEQYF.

The rearrangement links TRBV9 to TRBJ2-1; D perhaps matches TRBD2 (5 bases). CDR3 size: 16 residues. V lost 0 bases and J lost 4, with 14 bases in between. CDR1 SGDLS and CDR2 YYNGEE come from the germline V gene. CDR3 DNA: TGTGCCAGCAGCGTAGTTGCGGGCGGTGGATACAATGAGCAGTTCTTC. Translating gives CASSVVAGGGYNEQFF. Supplemented by reference TRBV9 and TRBJ2-1, the full variable domain reads DSGVTQTPKHLITATGQRVTLRCSPRSGDLSVYWYQQSLDQGLQFLIQYYNGEERAKGNILERFSAQQFPDLHSELNLSSLELGDSALYFCASSVVAGGGYNEQFFGPGTRLTVL.

The V call is TRBV19, the J call TRBJ2-1, with 8 bases identical to TRBD2. CDR3 length: 15 residues. In germline, CDR1 is LNHDA, CDR2 SQIVND (reference sequence). Losses at the gene ends were 5 bases for V and 0 bases for J; bases not matched to a gene: 3. The chain's CDR3 is CASSWSGSSYNEQFF. Written as DNA, the CDR3 is TGTGCCAGTAGTTGGAGCGGGAGCTCCTACAATGAGCAGTTCTTC.

The chain carries TRBV20-1 and TRBJ1-1; 12 bases map to TRBD1. The CDR3 is 13 amino acids. V shed 1 base and J 11 bases; nucleotides not matched to a gene: 5. Germline CDR1 and CDR2: DFQATT and SNEGSKA (reference sequence). The CDR3 is CSARVGQGASAFF. CDR3 sequence (DNA): TGCAGTGCTAGAGTGGGACAGGGGGCCTCGGCTTTCTTT.

The chain couples TRBV11-2 to TRBJ2-4; 12 bases fit TRBD2. The CDR3 has 19 residues. V gave up 0 bases and J gave up 1 base; unmatched junction bases: 7. Germline V gene data show CDR1 as SGHAT and CDR2 as FQNNGV. The CDR3 sequence: CASSLDLTSGSLAKNIQYF. CDR3 coding DNA: TGTGCCAGCAGCTTAGACCTGACTAGCGGGAGTCTTGCCAAAAACATTCAGTACTTC.

V and J are TRBV6-2 or TRBV6-3 and TRBJ2-3; D is perhaps TRBD2 (5 bases). CDR1 and CDR2 (germline): MNHEY, SVGEGT. The length of the CDR3 is 14 residues. The V gene lost 6 bases and the J gene lost 1 base, with 11 bases spanning the gap. The CDR3 DNA sequence: TGTGCCAGCAGACCGGGATCACGCACAGATACGCAGTATTTT. It codes for CASRPGSRTDTQYF.

The chain recombines TRBV5-4 with TRBJ2-7, with D possibly matching TRBD1 (7 bases). V dropped 4 bases and J dropped 5 bases, with 13 bases sitting between them. This CDR3 spans 13 amino acids. Germline V gene lookup returns CDR1 SGHNT and CDR2 YYREEE (reference sequence). The CDR3 region is CASSPVRGDEQYF. The CDR3 bases are TGTGCCAGCAGCCCAGTCAGGGGGGACGAGCAGTACTTC.

This chain's CDR3 is CASAGADTIYF. In DNA, the CDR3 is TGTGCCAGCGCGGGGGCTGACACCATATATTTT. The chain has TRBV3-1 and TRBJ1-3; perhaps TRBD1 as D (6 bases). Germline V lookup: CDR1 LGHDT, CDR2 YNNKEL (reference sequence). The CDR3 sequence is 11 residues long. V was trimmed by 8 bases and J by 8 bases, leaving 10 bases between them.

V usage is TRBV29-1 and J usage is TRBJ1-2; TRBD1 matches at 8 bases. V lost 6 bases, J lost 4 bases, and 7 bases stayed unmatched. The germline gives CDR1 SQVTM, CDR2 ANQGSEA. The length of the CDR3 is 13 residues. In nucleotides, the CDR3 is TGCAGCGTAAAAGGACAGGGAATCTATGGCTACACCTTC. It specifies CSVKGQGIYGYTF.

V is TRBV5-4 and J is TRBJ1-2; 7 positions match TRBD1. This CDR3 is built from 14 residues. Germline CDR1 is SGHNT and CDR2 is YYREEE (reference sequence). With 5 bases clipped from V and 9 bases from J, the junction kept 13 bases outside the gene matches. DNA of the CDR3: TGTGCCAGCAGTCTCGACAGGGTCGCCTTGAGCTACACCTTC. Protein sequence: CASSLDRVALSYTF.

The CDR3 region has the DNA TGCAGCCCCGGGCTTGACTATGGCTACACCTTC. Residues: CSPGLDYGYTF. The chain links TRBV20-1 to TRBJ1-2; D is uncertain. CDR1 and CDR2 from the germline V gene are DFQATT and SNEGSKA (reference sequence). The CDR3 runs to 11 residues.

The rearrangement uses TRBV29-1 and TRBJ2-3; D unclear. Trimming took off 5 bases at V and 7 bases at J, with 7 bases between the two ends. This CDR3 has 10 residues. Germline-derived CDR1 and CDR2 are SQVTM and ANQGSEA. The chain's CDR3 is CSVNTNTQYF. The CDR3 nucleotides are TGCAGCGTTAATACGAATACGCAGTATTTT.

V gene TRBV30 combines with J gene TRBJ2-5; D may be TRBD2 (6 bases). CDR3 length: 13 amino acids. Trimming took off 0 bases at V and 5 bases at J, with 10 bases between the two ends. Germline-derived CDR1 and CDR2 are GTSNPN and SVGIG (reference sequence). Here the CDR3 DNA reads TGTGCCTGGAGTGTCCGGAGGGGCGAGACCCAGTACTTC. It is translated as CAWSVRRGETQYF.

The chain recombines TRBV25-1 with TRBJ2-4; 12 bases align to TRBD1. Germline lookup yields CDR1 MGHDK and CDR2 SYGVNS. The CDR3 loop spans 15 amino acids. Trimming removed 5 bases from V and 9 bases from J; junction bases left unmatched: 8. CDR3 DNA sequence: TGTGCCAGCAGTCAGGCCGGGACAGGGGGCAGCATTCAGTACTTC. The encoded protein is CASSQAGTGGSIQYF.

This chain joins TRBV2 and TRBJ2-5; D is tentatively TRBD1 or TRBD2 (6 bases each). The V end lost 6 bases, the J end lost 4 bases, and 15 bases lay between the germline ends. Per the germline V gene, CDR1 is SNHLY and CDR2 is FYNNEI. The CDR3 sequence is 14 residues long. The chain's CDR3 is CASRQGPAGETQYF. The CDR3 DNA sequence: TGTGCCAGCAGACAGGGACCAGCGGGAGAGACCCAGTACTTC.